Below, one TCR beta chain is given with its context. Its cognate antigen has yet to be identified. No qualities accompany the bases; no much larger clone lies one base away. Looking up the germline V gene yields CDR1 SQVTM and CDR2 ANQGSEA. The germline V and J ends show losses of 6 bases and 6 bases respectively, and no gene match explains 5 bases of the junction. CDR3 length: 13 amino acids, cysteine to phenylalanine. The entry retains the CDR3 DNA only, 39 bases that are in frame from base 1. The record originates from a study of cytomegalovirus exposure and HLA in healthy donors (dated by TCRdb to about 2017). With regard to the full study: According to an earlier analysis of several hundred of the donors, 150 million to 200 million T cells yielded 120 million or so unique TCR beta sequences and 250 to 350 Gb of sequence data. High-throughput TCR immunosequencing, statistical association of individual TCRs with disease status, and machine learning were combined to predict cytomegalovirus infection status. Every repertoire in the discovery cohort had been generated on one and the same sequencing platform. The study used immunosequencing to profile the T cell repertoires of approximately 630 subjects and linked those repertoires to cytomegalovirus serostatus. Along with the approximately 700-subject first cohort, a separate validation cohort of roughly 110 different subjects was used. Among the approximately 430 genotyped donors, around 81% belonged to the genetic ancestry cluster associated with self-reported Caucasian donors. Alongside the repertoire data, information on donor age, sex, ethnicity and CMV serostatus was compiled. Typing coverage varied by locus: roughly 620-640 donors for A, B, C, DRB1 and DQB1; more than 500 for DQA1; 606 for DPA1; around 490 for DPB1. An earlier analysis of roughly 580 of the donors used high-throughput TCR beta sequencing to judge whether each TCR beta V gene segment behaved as functional or pseudogenic. In a later analysis, previously published TCR beta repertoires from about 640 donors were re-analyzed and high-resolution HLA genotyping was added so that TCR occurrence patterns could be studied. Roughly 5 DR-DQ haplotypes were handled as single units for association and clustering, since linkage in the cohort was strong. The study was designed to test whether signatures of past pathogen exposure could be identified by cataloging public T cell receptors. HLA typing covered class I and class II loci at four-digit resolution. Among a few hundred genotyped donors of the cohort, an average of approximately 230,000 unique TCR beta nucleotide sequences were sequenced per donor, approximately 20% of them non-productive. About 300 gigabases of sequencing data and around 88 million unique TCR sequences made up an early release that covered some 640 HLA-typed donors. Genome-wide SNP genotypes for about three fifths of the roughly 670 donors were used in a later genetic analysis, which treated that subset as a discovery cohort. The later analysis used no new phenotypic data to find candidate immune exposures, relying instead on TCR beta sequences and their occurrence across donors.

The cohort was made up of approximately 700 healthy bone marrow donors. At the time of sampling, every cohort member was nominally healthy, though immune exposures that went unrecorded were likely present. The donor tested CMV seronegative and was one of the 352 seronegative cohort members. Every donor gave a peripheral blood sample, and the peripheral blood mononuclear cells from that sample were used for TCR beta sequencing. The Qiagen DNeasy Blood Extraction Kit was used to extract genomic DNA from the blood cell samples. Library preparation employed the immunoSEQ multiplex PCR assay. For the multiplex PCR, a mixture combining 60 forward primers for TCR Vbeta segments and 13 reverse primers for TCR Jbeta segments was used. A multiplex PCR assay on genomic DNA amplified the CDR3 region of rearranged TCR beta genes. The Illumina HiSeq System was used to sequence the amplified TCR beta libraries as 87-base-pair reads. The paper's processing steps were these. Across the 670 or so repertoires, a later analysis counted approximately 83 million unique TCR beta chains, roughly 11 million of which were shared by at least two donors. Raw reads were error-corrected and collapsed into unique sequences with a nearest-neighbor algorithm that merged closely related sequences to remove PCR and sequencing errors. CDR3 sequences were aligned to IMGT reference sequences to assign V, D and J gene segments. Each retained sequence needed at least a six-nucleotide match to both a V gene segment and a J gene segment. A rearrangement counted as productive if the CDR3 had no stop codons and remained in frame with V and J, and every other rearrangement counted as non-productive. CDR3 was defined according to IMGT convention as the region running from the second conserved V-encoded cysteine to the conserved J-encoded phenylalanine. The earlier analysis of 500 to 750 of the donors excluded any sequence lacking an unambiguous match to a single V gene segment. In an earlier analysis of 587 of the donors, V segments were called functional above 56.7% productive rearrangements and were called segregating when the between-donor standard deviation exceeded 5%. A statistical classification framework was developed to diagnose cytomegalovirus status using the catalog of TCR beta chain sequences. In a later analysis, V and J genes were assigned by comparing TCR nucleotide sequences against IMGT/GENE-DB human TR gene sequences. A later analysis assigned CDR3 sequences and most-parsimonious VDJ recombination scenarios with the TCRdist pipeline. In a later analysis, every TCR beta chain was defined by the combination of its CDR3 amino acid sequence and its V-gene family, and reads without a unique V-gene family were dropped. As a way to deal with suspected cross-contamination and a sequencing artifact, a later analysis dropped roughly 600 nucleotide sequences that were highly shared and had low generation probability. A later analysis calculated a clonal expansion index for each public chain from normalized within-repertoire ranks of inferred template counts. In a later analysis, generation probabilities were computed with a VDJ recombination model fitted to out-of-frame rearrangements, and the resulting probabilities were checked against IGoR. Hypergeometric tests were used in a later analysis to score TCR-TCR, TCR-HLA and TCR-CMV co-occurrence, with a repertoire-size bias correction applied to the TCR pairs. In a later analysis, false discovery rates were estimated by permuting HLA or CMV assignments 20 times. In a later analysis, co-occurring TCRs were grouped with DBSCAN, and TCRdist sequence similarity was added when clustering was performed within HLA-allele-positive subsets. Co-occurrence clustering excluded repertoires with fewer than 30,000 or more than 120,000 public chains, plus five with anomalous nucleotide sharing. This is the immuneACCESS table as TCRdb keeps it, with only in-frame sequences that have V and J called. A part of the clones is gone; compared with another copy, unresolved V genes explain less than half, and the rest is unexplained. That table gives V, J and clone size, and the DNA gave D and trimming. A total of around 140,000 clones appear in this sample, around nine tenths of them only once. In total, the top ten clones hold 4.5% to 6.5% of the sample.

Summary of the overall study and its limitations: The study gave a list of about 170 TCR beta chains associated with cytomegalovirus. In an earlier analysis of roughly 500 of the donors, most TCR beta V segments appeared in productive rearrangements about 87% or about 30% of the time, broadly matching IMGT annotations. In a later analysis, the rate of TCR association differed among HLA loci, with DRB1 alleles having the most associated TCRs and HLA-C alleles having the fewest. A cluster of highly shared sequence variants was judged likely to be a technical artifact of the sequencing pipeline. Specific HLA alleles were associated with around 18,000 TCR beta sequences at a false discovery rate of 0.05 in a later analysis. Several of the top co-occurrence clusters appeared to be linked to parvovirus B19, influenza, CMV and Epstein-Barr virus, according to a later analysis. When HLA alleles, especially DR and DQ, strongly co-occurred, TCR associations were difficult to assign to individual alleles. In a later analysis, most CMV-associated TCR beta chains were found to appear HLA-restricted, with HLA associations seemingly driven largely by CMV exposure. In a later genetic analysis, a missense DCLRE1C variant was associated with V-gene and J-gene trimming of TCR beta chains, and the association was replicated in an independent cohort. The presence/absence analyses assumed that sequencing depth was roughly uniform across donors, and that assumption may not be true. Some IMGT-functional V segments, including TRBV6-2 and TRBV6-3, could not be told apart with the 87-base-pair reads, so those segments were excluded. According to a later genetic analysis, donors in an Asian-associated ancestry cluster had fewer N-insertions in productive TCRs than the approximately 710-donor mean. The authors suggested that the approach could potentially be generalized to other disease states and immunological phenotypes. Most TCR sequences were observed very rarely across donors, whereas some public TCRs were present in many individuals. A few of the identified cytomegalovirus-associated TCR beta chains were confirmed in vitro to be specific for cytomegalovirus antigens. The cohort was sequenced for TCR beta chains only, and without alpha or paired-chain data the features that could be detected were limited. A further reported finding was that TCR beta sequences accurately predicted the HLA-A and HLA-B alleles for most subjects in the first cohort. HLA typing was unavailable for some donors at each locus, so association tests used only the typed subset. Linkage disequilibrium might explain the correlated functional status among segregating V segments, but an unknown experimental factor could not be excluded. Because counts were too low, about 18 rarely observed V segments, including chromosome 9 orphons, were excluded from the earlier analysis of several hundred of the donors. In a later analysis, HLA-associated TCR beta chains were found to be more clonally expanded and to have lower generation probabilities than equally common non-associated chains. CMV serostatus was the only immune exposure information available for the cohort. The classifier was reported to diagnose cytomegalovirus status with high specificity and sensitivity in both the original cohort and the validation cohort.

This receptor chain uses TRBV29-1 and TRBJ1-5; TRBD1 aligns with 10 central bases. The sequencing sample was made of PBMCs. This receptor was taken from a woman in her 30s in good health and CMV-seronegative. The CDR3 protein: CSVPTGGGQPQHF. The base sequence is TGCAGCGTCCCGACAGGGGGCGGTCAGCCCCAGCATTTT.